What follows are 27 T cell receptor beta chains derived from one specimen sequenced in a study of OX40 agonist ivuxolimab in advanced cancers. The library was generated by the immunoSEQ multiplex PCR assay. TCRdb provides this immuneACCESS table in a form limited to in-frame rearrangements. Some clones are lacking; in checked studies, under half of them reflect an unresolved V gene, and why the rest are absent is not known. This sample is represented by about 50,000 clones; around 87% of them were singletons. The top ten clones comprise approximately 2% of the sample. Source: CD4+ or CD8+ T cells sorted from blood, taken in a trial of the OX40 agonist ivuxolimab. Receptors were obtained from an adult with an advanced solid tumor such as melanoma, head and neck, liver or kidney cancer.

V is TRBV2 and J is TRBJ2-2; D gene ambiguous. V lost 6 bases and J 5 bases, leaving 13 bases between the germline ends. The CDR3 runs 14 residues. Per the germline V gene, CDR1 is SNHLY and CDR2 is FYNNEI. The CDR3 region has the DNA TGTGCCAGCAGCGGACCGAGGAAGACCGGGGAGCTGTTTTTT. Translated, it gives CASSGPRKTGELFF.

The genes are TRBV6-5 and TRBJ2-7; D perhaps matches TRBD2 (6 bases). The CDR3 contains 15 residues. Germline lookup yields CDR1 MNHEY and CDR2 SVGAGI. V lost 0 bases and J 2 bases, leaving 11 bases between the germline ends. The DNA of the CDR3 is TGTGCCAGCAGTTACTCGGGCGGGGCCCCCTACGAGCAGTACTTC. It codes for CASSYSGGAPYEQYF.

The chain has TRBV2 and TRBJ2-1; D is ambiguous. Trimming left V 3 bases short and J 12 bases short, with 15 bases between. Germline CDR1 reads SNHLY; CDR2 reads FYNNEI. This CDR3 is 13 amino acids long. The CDR3 loop reads CASSDGMAGGQFF. The CDR3 nucleotides read TGTGCCAGCAGTGATGGTATGGCAGGCGGGCAGTTCTTC.

The chain is built from TRBV12-5 and TRBJ1-5; 8 positions agree with TRBD1. CDR1 LGHNT and CDR2 FRNRAP come from the germline V gene. The CDR3 runs to 17 residues. J gave up 2 bases and V 6 bases, and 12 bases lay outside the gene matches. The CDR3 sequence: CASGGIVQGGGNQPQHF. Here the CDR3 DNA reads TGTGCTAGTGGAGGGATTGTACAGGGGGGAGGCAATCAGCCCCAGCATTTT.

The genes are TRBV7-2 and TRBJ2-7; no clear D gene. The CDR3 has 16 amino acids. Trimming stripped 2 bases from V and 2 bases from J, with 16 bases between. Germline lookup yields CDR1 SGHTA and CDR2 FQGNSA. The CDR3 sequence: CASSLFSADPTYEQYF. CDR3 sequence (DNA): TGTGCCAGCAGCTTATTTTCGGCGGACCCGACCTACGAGCAGTACTTC.

This sequence joins TRBV18 and TRBJ1-1, with D hard to call. Germline V lookup: CDR1 KGHSH, CDR2 LQKENI. V lost 2 bases, J lost 6 bases, and 4 bases lay in between. The CDR3 sequence is 11 residues long. CDR3: CASSPGAEAFF. CDR3 nucleotides: TGTGCCAGCTCACCAGGAGCTGAAGCTTTCTTT.

V usage is TRBV4-3 and J usage is TRBJ1-2; maybe TRBD1 (5 bases). V lost 0 bases, J lost 8 bases, and 10 bases lay in between. Germline V gene sequence: CDR1 LGHNA, CDR2 YSLEER. The CDR3 is 13 amino acids. The CDR3 loop reads CASSQERGGGYTF. CDR3 DNA sequence: TGCGCCAGCAGCCAAGAAAGGGGTGGAGGCTACACCTTC.

This chain connects TRBV2 to TRBJ1-2; the match to TRBD1 covers 7 bases. Germline V gives CDR1 SNHLY, CDR2 FYNNEI. V lost 4 bases, J lost 7 bases, and 9 bases stayed unmatched. The CDR3 loop spans 14 amino acids. CDR3 amino acids: CASSGDSIVRGYTF. The CDR3 DNA follows: TGTGCCAGCAGTGGGGACAGTATAGTCCGTGGCTACACCTTC.

This clone occurred once. The V and J genes are TRBV27 and TRBJ1-2; tentative D call: TRBD1 (5 bases). V lost 3 bases to trimming and J lost 6 bases, with 17 bases between them. The CDR3 is made up of 15 amino acids. Germline V gene data show CDR1 as MNHEY and CDR2 as SMNVEV (reference sequence). The CDR3 nucleotides are TGTGCCAGCAGTTTTCGGGGCCGTGTCGACGATGGCTACACCTTC. Translation gives CASSFRGRVDDGYTF.

The genes are TRBV18 and TRBJ1-1; perhaps TRBD1 as D (6 bases). There are 15 residues in the CDR3. V was clipped by 5 bases and J by 5 bases, with 18 bases between them. From germline, CDR1 is KGHSH and CDR2 LQKENI. The CDR3 loop is CASSLPGRQGTEAFF. In nucleotides, the CDR3 is TGTGCCAGCTCATTACCGGGACGTCAGGGGACTGAAGCTTTCTTT.

The V gene is TRBV30, the J gene TRBJ1-2; maybe TRBD1 (5 bases). This CDR3 contains 13 residues. CDR1 is GTSNPN, CDR2 SVGIG, per germline (reference sequence). V was shortened by 0 bases and J by 8 bases, with 13 bases between the two germline ends. The CDR3 reads CAWSVPGWRGYTF. The CDR3 DNA reads TGTGCCTGGAGTGTTCCAGGGTGGCGAGGCTACACCTTC.

This chain links TRBV4-2 with TRBJ2-1; no definite D call. The V and J ends lost 2 bases and 7 bases respectively, with 3 bases between them. Germline CDR1 reads LGHNA; CDR2 reads YNFKEQ. The CDR3 has 11 residues. The chain's CDR3 is CASSQSNEQFF. The CDR3 nucleotides read TGTGCCAGCAGCCAAAGTAATGAGCAGTTCTTC.

V is TRBV6-1 and J is TRBJ2-1, with a tentative D call TRBD2 (6 bases). CDR3 length: 17 amino acids. Trimming stripped 2 bases from V and 2 bases from J, with 16 bases between. Per the germline V gene, CDR1 is MNHNS and CDR2 is SASEGT. The CDR3 is CASSELRGGVAYNEQFF. The CDR3 DNA reads TGTGCCAGCAGTGAATTACGCGGCGGGGTAGCCTACAATGAGCAGTTCTTC.

The chain links TRBV27 to TRBJ2-7; possibly TRBD2 for D (5 bases). The CDR3 consists of 15 residues. V lost 4 bases and J lost 2, with 15 bases in between. CDR1 MNHEY and CDR2 SMNVEV come from the germline V gene (reference sequence). The CDR3 loop is CASSSSSLAAYEQYF. DNA for the CDR3: TGTGCCAGCAGTTCTTCCAGCCTAGCCGCCTACGAGCAGTACTTC.

The CDR3 loop reads CASSPTGLPNTGELFF. In DNA, the CDR3 is TGTGCCAGCAGCCCCACAGGACTACCGAACACCGGGGAGCTGTTTTTT. The V call is TRBV7-8, the J call TRBJ2-2, with a weak D call TRBD2 (6 bases). The V gene's germline CDR1 is SGHVS and CDR2 FQNEAQ. V was clipped by 5 bases and J by 0 bases, with 13 bases between them. The CDR3 extends over 16 amino acids.

The V and J genes are TRBV5-1 and TRBJ2-7, with D perhaps TRBD2 (5 bases). With 4 bases removed from V and 3 bases from J, the gap between germline ends came to 17 bases. This CDR3 has 15 amino acids. In germline, CDR1 is SGHRS, CDR2 YFSETQ. The CDR3 region is CASSRGPGGVYEQYF. The CDR3 nucleotides read TGCGCCAGCAGCAGAGGCCCCGGAGGAGTCTACGAGCAGTACTTC. Full variable domain (missing parts from reference TRBV5-1 and TRBJ2-7): KAGVTQTPRYLIKTRGQQVTLSCSPISGHRSVSWYQQTPGQGLQFLFEYFSETQRNKGNFPGRFSGRQFSNSRSEMNVSTLELGDSALYLCASSRGPGGVYEQYFGPGTRLTVT.

This chain joins TRBV19 and TRBJ1-3; 7 nucleotides agree with TRBD1. The germline CDR1 and CDR2 sequences are LNHDA and SQIVND (reference sequence). The CDR3 extends over 14 amino acids. Trimming took 7 bases from V and 2 from J; bases not matched to a gene: 5. The CDR3 DNA reads TGTGCCAGTAAGCAGGGGGAGGCTGGAAACACCATATATTTT. Its protein is CASKQGEAGNTIYF.

This chain links TRBV4-1 with TRBJ2-1; 16 nucleotides line up with TRBD2. From germline, CDR1 is MGHRA and CDR2 YSYEKL. V shed 4 bases, J shed 0 bases, and the junction held 3 bases outside the gene matches. This CDR3 has 18 amino acids. CDR3 residues: CASSPGLAGGSSYNEQFF. DNA of the CDR3: TGCGCCAGCAGCCCGGGACTAGCGGGGGGGAGCTCCTACAATGAGCAGTTCTTC.

The V gene is TRBV7-8, the J gene TRBJ2-3, with a tentative D call TRBD2 (5 bases). V lost 3 bases and J lost 0, with 13 bases in between. The germline gives CDR1 SGHVS, CDR2 FQNEAQ. The CDR3 contains 16 residues. This chain's CDR3 is CASSFQRRPSTDTQYF. Written as DNA, the CDR3 is TGTGCCAGCAGCTTCCAGCGGCGCCCTAGCACAGATACGCAGTATTTT.

This chain links TRBV6-5 with TRBJ2-7; the D gene is possibly TRBD1 (5 bases). The V gene lost 0 bases and the J gene lost 0 bases, with 9 bases spanning the gap. CDR1 is MNHEY and CDR2 is SVGAGI in the germline V gene. This CDR3 is built from 15 residues. The chain's CDR3 is CASSYSGLYSYEQYF. CDR3 DNA sequence: TGTGCCAGCAGTTACTCGGGGCTGTACTCCTACGAGCAGTACTTC.

This clone was observed a single time. The CDR3 bases are TGCGCCAGCAGCTTGGAAGGGGGGAACACTGAAGCTTTCTTT. It codes for CASSLEGGNTEAFF. V usage is TRBV5-1 and J usage is TRBJ1-1; tentative D call: TRBD1 (6 bases). The CDR3 contains 14 residues. Germline CDR1 SGHRS, CDR2 YFSETQ. Trimming took off 0 bases at V and 1 base at J, with 7 bases between the two ends.

The chain's CDR3 is CASSIPVQGGSNRANYGYTF. The DNA of the CDR3 is TGTGCCAGTAGTATCCCCGTACAGGGAGGGTCCAATAGAGCTAACTATGGCTACACCTTC. This chain joins TRBV19 and TRBJ1-2; weak D call: TRBD1 (6 bases). The V end was cut by 3 bases, the J end by 0 bases, with 26 bases between. The CDR3 is 20 amino acids. CDR1 and CDR2 from the germline V gene are LNHDA and SQIVND (reference sequence).

V and J are TRBV9 and TRBJ1-2, with a tentative D call TRBD1 (5 bases). V lost 0 bases and J 3 bases, leaving 9 bases between the germline ends. Per the germline V gene, CDR1 is SGDLS and CDR2 is YYNGEE. This CDR3 spans 14 amino acids. The CDR3 region is CASSVGMGDYGYTF. The CDR3 DNA is TGTGCCAGCAGCGTAGGGATGGGGGACTATGGCTACACCTTC.

V is TRBV13 and J is TRBJ1-5; no definite D call. V dropped 0 bases and J dropped 5 bases, with 5 bases sitting between them. Germline V lookup: CDR1 PRHDT, CDR2 FYEKMQ (reference sequence). The CDR3 has 13 amino acids. CDR3 in DNA: TGTGCCAGCAGCTTAGGCGATGATCAGCCCCAGCATTTT. Amino acid sequence: CASSLGDDQPQHF.

The V and J genes are TRBV6-6 and TRBJ1-1, with 12 bases lining up with TRBD1. Germline lookup yields CDR1 MNHNY and CDR2 SVGAGI (reference sequence). CDR3 size: 15 residues. The junction had 3 bases not matched to a gene; V was cut back by 6 bases and J by 1 base. The CDR3 DNA reads TGTGCCAGCAGAACGGGACAGGGGGCGAACACTGAAGCTTTCTTT. This gives the protein CASRTGQGANTEAFF.

This clone was seen only once. This chain links TRBV9 with TRBJ2-7, with D perhaps TRBD1 (6 bases). In germline, CDR1 is SGDLS, CDR2 YYNGEE. CDR3 size: 15 residues. V lost 4 bases and J 7 bases, leaving 21 bases between the germline ends. CDR3 residues: CASSLRTDLRGEQYF. In DNA, the CDR3 is TGTGCCAGCAGCCTTCGGACAGACTTGAGAGGGGAGCAGTACTTC.

J is TRBJ1-6 and V is TRBV2, with a tentative D call TRBD1 (5 bases). The germline V gene encodes CDR1 SNHLY and CDR2 FYNNEI. Trimming cost V 2 bases and J 7 bases, with 15 bases left between them. The CDR3 is 16 residues long. The CDR3 spells CASSERWGFGNSPLHF. In DNA form, the CDR3 reads TGTGCCAGCAGTGAACGCTGGGGCTTTGGGAATTCACCCCTCCACTTT. The variable domain in full, with the rest retrieved from reference TRBV2 and TRBJ1-6, is EPEVTQTPSHQVTQMGQEVILRCVPISNHLYFYWYRQILGQKVEFLVSFYNNEISEKSEIFDDQFSVERPDGSNFTLKIRSTKLEDSAMYFCASSERWGFGNSPLHFGNGTRLTVT.